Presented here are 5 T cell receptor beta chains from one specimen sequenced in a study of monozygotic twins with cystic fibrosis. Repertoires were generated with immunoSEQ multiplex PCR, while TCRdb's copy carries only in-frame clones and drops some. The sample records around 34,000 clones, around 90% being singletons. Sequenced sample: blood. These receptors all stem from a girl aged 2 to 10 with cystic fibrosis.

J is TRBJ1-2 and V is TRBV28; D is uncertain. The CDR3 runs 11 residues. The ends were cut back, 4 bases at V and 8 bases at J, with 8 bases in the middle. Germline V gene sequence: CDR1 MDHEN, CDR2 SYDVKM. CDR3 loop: CASSSSIGYTF. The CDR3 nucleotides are TGTGCCAGCAGTTCCTCCATAGGCTACACCTTC.

CDR3 bases: TGTGCCAGTACAAAGGGCCTCCTAAGGGATCAGCCCCAGCATTTT. Its protein is CASTKGLLRDQPQHF. The J gene is TRBJ1-5, the V gene TRBV19; D not resolved. Trimming left V 7 bases short and J 5 bases short, with 18 bases between. This CDR3 comprises 15 residues. The V gene's germline CDR1 is LNHDA and CDR2 SQIVND (reference sequence).

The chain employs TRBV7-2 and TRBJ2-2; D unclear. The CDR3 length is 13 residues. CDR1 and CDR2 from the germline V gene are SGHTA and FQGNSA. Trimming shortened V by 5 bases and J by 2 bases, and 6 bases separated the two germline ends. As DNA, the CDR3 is TGTGCCAGCAGCCCGCAAAACACCGGGGAGCTGTTTTTT. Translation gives CASSPQNTGELFF.

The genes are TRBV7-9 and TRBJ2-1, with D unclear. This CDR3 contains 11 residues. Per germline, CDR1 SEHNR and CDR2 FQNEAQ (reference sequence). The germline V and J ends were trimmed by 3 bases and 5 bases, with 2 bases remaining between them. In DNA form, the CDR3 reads TGTGCCAGCAGCTTCAACAATGAGCAGTTCTTC. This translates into CASSFNNEQFF.

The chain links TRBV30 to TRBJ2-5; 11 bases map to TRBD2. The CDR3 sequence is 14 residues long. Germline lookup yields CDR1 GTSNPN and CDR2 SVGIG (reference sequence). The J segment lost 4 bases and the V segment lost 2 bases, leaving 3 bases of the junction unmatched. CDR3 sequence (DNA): TGTGCCTGGAGTCCCGGGACTAGCGGAGAGACCCAGTACTTC. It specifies CAWSPGTSGETQYF.